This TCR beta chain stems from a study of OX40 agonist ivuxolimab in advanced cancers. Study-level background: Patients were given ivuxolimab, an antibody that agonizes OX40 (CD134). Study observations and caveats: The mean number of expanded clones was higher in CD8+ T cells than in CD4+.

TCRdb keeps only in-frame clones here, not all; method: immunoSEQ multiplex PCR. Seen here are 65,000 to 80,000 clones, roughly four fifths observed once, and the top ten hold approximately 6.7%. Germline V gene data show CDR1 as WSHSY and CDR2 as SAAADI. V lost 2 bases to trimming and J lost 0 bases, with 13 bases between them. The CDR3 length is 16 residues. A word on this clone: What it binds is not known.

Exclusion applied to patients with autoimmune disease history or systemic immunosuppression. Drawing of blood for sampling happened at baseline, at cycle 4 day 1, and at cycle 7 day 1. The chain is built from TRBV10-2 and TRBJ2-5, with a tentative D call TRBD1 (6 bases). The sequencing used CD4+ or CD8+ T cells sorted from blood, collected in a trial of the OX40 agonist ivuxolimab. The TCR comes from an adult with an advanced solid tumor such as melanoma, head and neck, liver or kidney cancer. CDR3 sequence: CASSEAGQKYQETQYF. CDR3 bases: TGCGCCAGCAGTGAGGCCGGACAGAAGTACCAAGAGACCCAGTACTTC.